Listed here are 15 T cell receptor beta chains from one sample, sequenced in a study of preoperative IRX-2 immunotherapy in early breast cancer. Measured with immunoSEQ multiplex PCR; TCRdb has only the in-frame clones, and not every one. The repertoire consists of under 35,000 clones, with 82% occurring once and the leading ten covering about 3.3%. Treatment of the sample: preoperative locoregional IRX-2 cytokine immunotherapy. The sample was taken from a patient treated with IRX-2 immunotherapy. The source of these receptors is a human donor with breast cancer.

This clone was picked up one time. The chain carries TRBV14 and TRBJ2-3, with 7 bases aligning to TRBD2. There are 17 residues in the CDR3. The trim removed 5 bases at V and 4 bases at J, leaving 15 bases unmatched. Germline CDR1 SGHDN, CDR2 FVKESK. DNA of the CDR3: TGTGCCAGCAGCAGAGGCGATCTAAGCGGGGTAGCAGATACGCAGTATTTT. Protein: CASSRGDLSGVADTQYF.

CDR3 region: CASSLTVNTEAFF. Written as DNA, the CDR3 is TGTGCCAGTAGTTTAACAGTGAACACTGAAGCTTTCTTT. The rearrangement uses TRBV19 and TRBJ1-1; D is unclear. Trimming shortened V by 5 bases and J by 0 bases, and 7 bases separated the two germline ends. Germline values: CDR1 LNHDA, CDR2 SQIVND (reference sequence). The CDR3 runs to 13 residues. The full variable domain, completed using reference TRBV19 and TRBJ1-1, is DGGITQSPKYLFRKEGQNVTLSCEQNLNHDAMYWYRQDPGQGLRLIYYSQIVNDFQKGDIAEGYSVSREKKESFPLTVTSAQKNPTAFYLCASSLTVNTEAFFGQGTRLTVV.

This chain links TRBV11-3 with TRBJ1-5; 7 bases are shared with TRBD1. The germline V gene has CDR1 SGHNT and CDR2 YENEEA. Trimming took 4 bases from V and 5 from J; bases not matched to a gene: 17. The CDR3 is 18 amino acids. CDR3 residues: CASSSRRDRRLGDQPQHF. The CDR3 DNA reads as TGTGCCAGCAGCTCTCGACGGGACAGAAGACTGGGTGATCAGCCCCAGCATTTT. Complete variable domain (other parts from reference TRBV11-3 and TRBJ1-5): EAGVVQSPRYKIIEKKQPVAFWCNPISGHNTLYWYLQNLGQGPELLIRYENEEAVDDSQLPKDRFSAERLKGVDSTLKIQPAELGDSAVYLCASSSRRDRRLGDQPQHFGDGTRLSIL.

This chain uses TRBV29-1 with TRBJ2-2; D unclear. This CDR3 spans 14 amino acids. V was clipped by 4 bases and J by 0 bases, with 9 bases between them. Germline CDR1 reads SQVTM; CDR2 reads ANQGSEA. In DNA form, the CDR3 reads TGCAGCGTTGTGGAATTCCCGAACACCGGGGAGCTGTTTTTT. Translated, it gives CSVVEFPNTGELFF.

The V gene is TRBV6-8, the J gene TRBJ2-2, with no clear D. With 5 bases removed from V and 7 bases from J, the gap between germline ends came to 17 bases. This CDR3 comprises 15 residues. CDR1 is MNHGY, CDR2 SAAAGT, per germline. The CDR3 DNA follows: TGTGCCAGCAGTATTCGGGCCTCAACCAACGGGGAGCTGTTTTTT. This gives the protein CASSIRASTNGELFF.

The chain joins TRBV6-8 to TRBJ1-1; D is unclear. V gave up 4 bases and J gave up 1 base, with 7 bases separating them. The V gene's germline CDR1 is MNHGY and CDR2 SAAAGT. The CDR3 is 13 residues long. CDR3 sequence reads: CASSSLWNTEAFF. CDR3 DNA: TGTGCCAGCAGTTCTCTCTGGAACACTGAAGCTTTCTTT.

In its sample, this clone was seen a few times. This chain joins TRBV6-8 and TRBJ2-7; TRBD1 aligns across 8 bases. Per the germline V gene, CDR1 is MNHGY and CDR2 is SAAAGT. This CDR3 spans 14 amino acids. Germline trimming cut 4 bases from V and 1 base from J; bases unmatched to any gene: 3. CDR3 in DNA: TGTGCCAGCAGTTGGACAGGGAGGTCCTACGAGCAGTACTTC. Its protein product is CASSWTGRSYEQYF.

In this sample, this clone turned up a few times. This rearrangement joins TRBV11-3 to TRBJ2-2; 7 bases match TRBD1. Germline V gene data show CDR1 as SGHNT and CDR2 as YENEEA. The CDR3 extends over 14 amino acids. The J segment lost 4 bases and the V segment lost 4 bases, leaving 3 bases of the junction unmatched. This chain's CDR3 is CASSSSGGTGELFF. The CDR3 region has the DNA TGTGCCAGCAGCTCATCAGGGGGCACCGGGGAGCTGTTTTTT.

V is TRBV6-1 and J is TRBJ2-3; D is uncertain. Trimming stripped 1 base from V and 6 bases from J, with 8 bases between. Per germline, CDR1 MNHNS and CDR2 SASEGT. This CDR3 is 13 amino acids long. The CDR3 region is CASSEGVGDTQYF. Written as DNA, the CDR3 is TGTGCCAGCAGTGAAGGTGTCGGGGATACGCAGTATTTT.

The rearrangement joins TRBV19 to TRBJ1-1; D not certain. The germline gives CDR1 LNHDA, CDR2 SQIVND (reference sequence). CDR3 length: 11 residues. Trimming removed 0 bases at V and 10 bases at J, with 6 bases between. CDR3 sequence reads: CASSIEGTAFF. CDR3 nucleotide sequence: TGTGCCAGTAGTATAGAGGGAACAGCTTTCTTT.

The CDR3 loop reads CATEYQGQGGGEQYF. The DNA of the CDR3 is TGTGCCACCGAATATCAGGGACAGGGGGGCGGCGAGCAGTACTTC. This chain connects TRBV6-8 to TRBJ2-7; TRBD1 matches 11 bases. Germline values: CDR1 MNHGY, CDR2 SAAAGT. After removal of 10 bases from V and 6 bases from J, the junction contained 14 bases not matched to a gene. The CDR3 has 15 amino acids.

This clone has more than one count but fewer than ten. The chain employs TRBV30 and TRBJ1-4; 9 bases map to TRBD1. Germline CDR1 reads GTSNPN; CDR2 reads SVGIG (reference sequence). There are 15 residues in the CDR3. Trimming at V came to 3 bases and at J to 2 bases, leaving 4 bases not matched to a gene. The CDR3 sequence is CAWRTGGSTNEKLFF. CDR3 in DNA: TGTGCCTGGAGGACAGGGGGGTCCACTAATGAAAAACTGTTTTTT. The whole variable domain, filled in from reference TRBV30 and TRBJ1-4, reads SQTIHQWPATLVQPVGSPLSLECTVEGTSNPNLYWYRQAAGRGLQLLFYSVGIGQISSEVPQNLSASRPQDRQFILSSKKLLLSDSGFYLCAWRTGGSTNEKLFFGSGTQLSVL.

The rearrangement links TRBV7-6 to TRBJ1-2; D unclear. The CDR3 covers 14 residues. The germline V and J ends were trimmed by 5 bases and 8 bases, with 18 bases remaining between them. The germline gives CDR1 SGHVS, CDR2 FNYEAQ. DNA for the CDR3: TGTGCCAGCAGCCCCGGGCCGTGGGCCGGCGGCTACACCTTC. Amino acids: CASSPGPWAGGYTF. The full variable domain, in which reference TRBV7-6 and TRBJ1-2 provide the parts outside the CDR3, is GAGVSQSPRYKVTKRGQDVALRCDPISGHVSLYWYRQALGQGPEFLTYFNYEAQQDKSGLPNDRFSAERPEGSISTLTIQRTEQRDSAMYRCASSPGPWAGGYTFGSGTRLTVV.

The chain employs TRBV11-3 and TRBJ2-3, with 12 bases aligning to TRBD2. Trimming cost V 3 bases and J 4 bases; bases outside gene matches: 5. Looked up from germline, CDR1 is SGHNT and CDR2 is YENEEA. This CDR3 region has 16 residues. This chain's CDR3 is CASSLRTSGTSDTQYF. The CDR3 DNA reads TGTGCCAGCAGCTTGAGGACTAGCGGGACCTCAGATACGCAGTATTTT. Full variable domain (rest looked up from reference TRBV11-3 and TRBJ2-3): EAGVVQSPRYKIIEKKQPVAFWCNPISGHNTLYWYLQNLGQGPELLIRYENEEAVDDSQLPKDRFSAERLKGVDSTLKIQPAELGDSAVYLCASSLRTSGTSDTQYFGPGTRLTVL.

About this clone: Sequence at one end of the junction differs from germline and may be a read error. J is TRBJ2-1 and V is TRBV11-3; D tentatively fits TRBD1 or TRBD2 (6 bases each). CDR3 length: 15 amino acids. Germline values: CDR1 SGHNT, CDR2 YENEEA. CDR3 region: CASSMARGAYNKQFF. CDR3 sequence (DNA): TGTGCCAGCAGCATGGCGAGGGGGGCTTACAATAAGCAGTTCTTC.